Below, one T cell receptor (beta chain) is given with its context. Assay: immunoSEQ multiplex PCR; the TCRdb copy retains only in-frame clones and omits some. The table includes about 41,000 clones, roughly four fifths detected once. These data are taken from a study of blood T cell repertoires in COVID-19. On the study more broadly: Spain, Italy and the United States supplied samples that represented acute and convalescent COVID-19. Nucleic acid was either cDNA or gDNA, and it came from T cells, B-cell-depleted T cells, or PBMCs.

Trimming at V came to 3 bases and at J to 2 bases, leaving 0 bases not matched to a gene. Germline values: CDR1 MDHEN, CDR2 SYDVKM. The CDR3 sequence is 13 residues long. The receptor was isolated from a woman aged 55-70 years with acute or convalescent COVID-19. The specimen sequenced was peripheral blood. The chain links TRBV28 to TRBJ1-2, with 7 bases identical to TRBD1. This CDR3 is CASSLGQNYGYTF. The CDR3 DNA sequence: TGTGCCAGCAGTTTGGGACAGAACTATGGCTACACCTTC.